Listed below are T cell receptor beta chains from one sample, sequenced in a study of T cell responses to AZD1222 COVID-19 vaccine. Only in-frame clones appear in the TCRdb table, and some are missing; sequencing was by immunoSEQ multiplex PCR. The sample has about 97,000 clones; 85% to 90% are singletons. This sample comprised peripheral blood, obtained on day 0 of AZD1222 vaccination. These receptors all stem from an adult in good health. Each CDR3 is given with its conserved first and last residue.

len: 12
v_gene: TRBV7-9
j_gene: TRBJ1-2
CDR3aa: CASSNQGYGYTF

len: 17
v_gene: TRBV15
j_gene: TRBJ2-7
CDR3aa: CATSRAPGQALSGEQYF

len: 16
v_gene: TRBV6-5
j_gene: TRBJ1-1
CDR3aa: CASSSLSGTDNTEAFF

len: 17
v_gene: TRBV3-1/TRBV3-2
j_gene: TRBJ1-4
CDR3aa: CASSQVGIYGVNEKLFF

len: 15
v_gene: TRBV9
j_gene: TRBJ2-3
CDR3aa: CASSVNLRGTDTQYF

len: 17
v_gene: TRBV3-1/TRBV3-2
j_gene: TRBJ1-3
CDR3aa: CASSQDRRGLSGNTIYF

len: 17
v_gene: TRBV9
j_gene: TRBJ2-7
CDR3aa: CASSPGTSGPFSLEQYF

len: 12
v_gene: TRBV7-2
j_gene: TRBJ2-3
CDR3aa: CASSQLTDTQYF

len: 15
v_gene: TRBV6-6
j_gene: TRBJ2-2
CDR3aa: CASSSGTLNAGELFF

len: 12
v_gene: TRBV5-1
j_gene: TRBJ2-7
CDR3aa: CASRGGTYEQYF

len: 17
v_gene: TRBV5-1
j_gene: TRBJ1-2
CDR3aa: CASSPLGRGGTNYGYTF

len: 14
v_gene: TRBV4-1
j_gene: TRBJ1-2
CDR3aa: CASSQEGRNYGYTF

len: 11
v_gene: TRBV7-9
j_gene: TRBJ1-2
CDR3aa: CASSTTGGYTF

len: 17
v_gene: TRBV7-6
j_gene: TRBJ1-6
CDR3aa: CASSLADPLSYNSPLHF

len: 14
v_gene: TRBV2
j_gene: TRBJ1-2
CDR3aa: CASGTDRGNYGYTF

len: 17
v_gene: TRBV18
j_gene: TRBJ1-3
CDR3aa: CASSRAPGQGSGNTIYF

len: 14
v_gene: TRBV5-1
j_gene: TRBJ1-5
CDR3aa: CASSQGQGNQPQHF

len: 12
v_gene: TRBV7-2
j_gene: TRBJ1-6
CDR3aa: CASSDNYSPLHF

len: 13
v_gene: TRBV7-3
j_gene: TRBJ1-6
CDR3aa: CASSPEGYSPLHF

len: 17
v_gene: TRBV10-3
j_gene: TRBJ2-1
CDR3aa: CAISESAGGPPYNEQFF

len: 16
v_gene: TRBV3-1/TRBV3-2
j_gene: TRBJ2-1
CDR3aa: CASNHLWGSDGNEQFF

len: 12
v_gene: TRBV29-1
j_gene: TRBJ2-5
CDR3aa: CSVEGVGETQYF

len: 12
v_gene: TRBV29-1
j_gene: TRBJ1-4
CDR3aa: CSGGTENEKLFF